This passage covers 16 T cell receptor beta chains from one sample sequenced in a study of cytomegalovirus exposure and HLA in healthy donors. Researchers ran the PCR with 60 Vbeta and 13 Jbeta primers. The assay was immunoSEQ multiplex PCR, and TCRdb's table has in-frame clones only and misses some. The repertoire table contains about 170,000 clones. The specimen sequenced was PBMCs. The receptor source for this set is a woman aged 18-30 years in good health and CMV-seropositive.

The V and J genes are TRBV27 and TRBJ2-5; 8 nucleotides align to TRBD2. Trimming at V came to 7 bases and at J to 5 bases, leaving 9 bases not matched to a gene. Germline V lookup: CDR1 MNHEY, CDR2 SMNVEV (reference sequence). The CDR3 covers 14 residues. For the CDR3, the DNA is TGTGCCAGCAAATTCGGGGGGGCATTCGAGACCCAGTACTTC. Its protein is CASKFGGAFETQYF.

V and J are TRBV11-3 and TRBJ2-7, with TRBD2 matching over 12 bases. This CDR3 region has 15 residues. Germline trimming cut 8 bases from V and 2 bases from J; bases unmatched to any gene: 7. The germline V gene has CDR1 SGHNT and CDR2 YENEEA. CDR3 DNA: TGTGCCAGCGGGGATTGGACTAGCGGGACCTACGAGCAGTACTTC. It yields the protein CASGDWTSGTYEQYF.

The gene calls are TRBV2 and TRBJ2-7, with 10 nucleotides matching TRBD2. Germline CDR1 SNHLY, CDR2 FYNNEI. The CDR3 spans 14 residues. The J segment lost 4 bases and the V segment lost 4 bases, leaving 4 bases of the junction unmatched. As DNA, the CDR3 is TGTGCCAGCAGTGTTATACTAGCGGGGTACGAGCAGTACTTC. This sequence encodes CASSVILAGYEQYF.

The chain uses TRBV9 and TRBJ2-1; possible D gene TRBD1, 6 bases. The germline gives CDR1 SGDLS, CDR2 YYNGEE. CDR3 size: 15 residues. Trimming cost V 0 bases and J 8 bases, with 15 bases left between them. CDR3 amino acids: CASSVDHTGYDEQFF. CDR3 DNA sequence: TGTGCCAGCAGCGTAGATCACACAGGGTATGATGAGCAGTTCTTC.

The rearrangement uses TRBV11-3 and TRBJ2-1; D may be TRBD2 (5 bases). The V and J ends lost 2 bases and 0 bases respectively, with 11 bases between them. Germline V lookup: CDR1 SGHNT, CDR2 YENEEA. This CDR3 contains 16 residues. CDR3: CASSLFGVSSYNEQFF. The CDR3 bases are TGTGCCAGCAGCTTATTCGGGGTTAGCTCCTACAATGAGCAGTTCTTC.

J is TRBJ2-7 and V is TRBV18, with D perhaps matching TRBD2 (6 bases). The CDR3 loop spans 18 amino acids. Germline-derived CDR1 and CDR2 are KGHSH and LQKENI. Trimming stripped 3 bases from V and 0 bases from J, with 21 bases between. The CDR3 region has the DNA TGTGCCAGCTCACCGGGACCTCCCGGACTACCCGTCTCCTACGAGCAGTACTTC. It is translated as CASSPGPPGLPVSYEQYF.

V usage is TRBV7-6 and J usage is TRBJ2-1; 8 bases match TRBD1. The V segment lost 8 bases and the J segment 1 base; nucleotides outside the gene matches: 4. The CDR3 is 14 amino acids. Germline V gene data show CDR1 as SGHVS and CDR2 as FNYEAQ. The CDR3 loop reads CASVGQGSYNEQFF. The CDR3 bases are TGTGCCAGCGTCGGACAGGGATCCTACAATGAGCAGTTCTTC.

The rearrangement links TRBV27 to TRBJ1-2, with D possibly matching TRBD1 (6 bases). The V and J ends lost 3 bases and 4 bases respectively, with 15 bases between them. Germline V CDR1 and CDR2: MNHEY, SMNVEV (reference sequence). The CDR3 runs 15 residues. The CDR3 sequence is CASSFESTGSYGYTF. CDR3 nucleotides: TGTGCCAGCAGTTTTGAATCGACAGGCTCCTATGGCTACACCTTC.

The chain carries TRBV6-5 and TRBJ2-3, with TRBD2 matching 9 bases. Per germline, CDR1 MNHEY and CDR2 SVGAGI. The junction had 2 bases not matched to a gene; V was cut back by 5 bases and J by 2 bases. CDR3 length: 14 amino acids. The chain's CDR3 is CASSEGLATDTQYF. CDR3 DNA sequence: TGTGCCAGCAGTGAGGGACTAGCCACAGATACGCAGTATTTT.

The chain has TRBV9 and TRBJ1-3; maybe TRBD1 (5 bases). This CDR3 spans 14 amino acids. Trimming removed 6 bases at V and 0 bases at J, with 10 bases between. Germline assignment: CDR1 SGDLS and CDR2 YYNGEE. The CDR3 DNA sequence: TGTGCCAGCACCGCAGGGTCCTCTGGAAACACCATATATTTT. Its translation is CASTAGSSGNTIYF. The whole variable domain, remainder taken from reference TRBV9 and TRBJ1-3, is DSGVTQTPKHLITATGQRVTLRCSPRSGDLSVYWYQQSLDQGLQFLIQYYNGEERAKGNILERFSAQQFPDLHSELNLSSLELGDSALYFCASTAGSSGNTIYFGEGSWLTVV.

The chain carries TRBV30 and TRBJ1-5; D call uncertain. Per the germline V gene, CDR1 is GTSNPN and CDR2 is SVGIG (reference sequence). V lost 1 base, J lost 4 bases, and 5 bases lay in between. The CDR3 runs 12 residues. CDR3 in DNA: TGTGCCTGGAGTGGCCAGAATCAGCCCCAGCATTTT. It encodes CAWSGQNQPQHF.

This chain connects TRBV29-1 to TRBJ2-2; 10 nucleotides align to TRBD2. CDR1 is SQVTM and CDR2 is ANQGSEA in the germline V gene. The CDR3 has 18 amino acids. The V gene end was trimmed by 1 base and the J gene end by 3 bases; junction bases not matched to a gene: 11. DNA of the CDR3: TGCAGCGTTGAAGTTTTGGGAGCGGGGGGGCCGGACACCGGGGAGCTGTTTTTT. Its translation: CSVEVLGAGGPDTGELFF.

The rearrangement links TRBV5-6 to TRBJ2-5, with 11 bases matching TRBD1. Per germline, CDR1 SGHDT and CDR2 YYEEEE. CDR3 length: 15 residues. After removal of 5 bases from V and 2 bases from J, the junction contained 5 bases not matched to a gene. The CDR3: CASSRTGGPQETQYF. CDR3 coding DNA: TGTGCCAGCAGTAGGACAGGGGGCCCTCAAGAGACCCAGTACTTC.

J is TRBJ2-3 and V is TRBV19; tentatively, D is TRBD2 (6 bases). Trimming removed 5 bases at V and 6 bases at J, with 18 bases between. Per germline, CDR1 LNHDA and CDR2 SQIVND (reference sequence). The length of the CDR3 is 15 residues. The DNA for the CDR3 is TGTGCCAGTAGTGCTTCCGGGGTTGGAGGGGATACGCAGTATTTT. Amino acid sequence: CASSASGVGGDTQYF.

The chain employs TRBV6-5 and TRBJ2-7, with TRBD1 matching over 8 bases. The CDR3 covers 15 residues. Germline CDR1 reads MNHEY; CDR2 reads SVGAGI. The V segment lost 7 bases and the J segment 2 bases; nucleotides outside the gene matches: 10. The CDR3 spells CASNIGQGRTYEQYF. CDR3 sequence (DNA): TGTGCCAGCAACATTGGACAGGGTAGGACCTACGAGCAGTACTTC.

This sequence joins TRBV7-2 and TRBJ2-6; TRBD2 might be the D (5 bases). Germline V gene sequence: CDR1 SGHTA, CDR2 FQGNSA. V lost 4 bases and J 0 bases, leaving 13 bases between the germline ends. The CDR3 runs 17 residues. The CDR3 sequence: CASSSLAPVSGANVLTF. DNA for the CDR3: TGTGCCAGCAGCTCCCTAGCACCTGTCTCTGGGGCCAACGTCCTGACTTTC.